One and the same sample provided the 31 T cell receptor beta chains below, sequenced in a study of cytomegalovirus exposure and HLA in healthy donors. PCR used 60 Vbeta primers and 13 Jbeta primers. Measured with immunoSEQ multiplex PCR; TCRdb has only the in-frame clones, and not every one. This table has about 210,000 clones, approximately 82% appearing once. Sequenced sample: PBMCs. The receptor source for this set is a woman aged 45-65 years in good health and CMV-seropositive.

The rearrangement joins TRBV6-5 to TRBJ1-4; the match to TRBD1 covers 8 bases. Germline CDR1 is MNHEY and CDR2 is SVGAGI. The CDR3 totals 15 residues. The ends lost 4 bases at V and 5 bases at J; junction bases unmatched: 6. CDR3 protein: CASSSDRAGNEKLFF. The CDR3 DNA reads TGTGCCAGCAGTTCGGACAGGGCGGGAAATGAAAAACTGTTTTTT.

With respect to this clone: This sample includes further DNA sequences coding for the same CDR3. This sequence joins TRBV18 and TRBJ1-1; 9 bases line up with TRBD1. V gave up 4 bases and J gave up 8 bases; unmatched junction bases: 14. This CDR3 has 16 amino acids. The germline V gene encodes CDR1 KGHSH and CDR2 LQKENI. The CDR3 region is CASSRTQGQGRAEAFF. As DNA, the CDR3 is TGTGCCAGCTCACGAACCCAGGGACAGGGTCGGGCGGAAGCTTTCTTT. The whole variable domain, remainder taken from reference TRBV18 and TRBJ1-1, is NAGVMQNPRHLVRRRGQEARLRCSPMKGHSHVYWYRQLPEEGLKFMVYLQKENIIDESGMPKERFSAEFPKEGPSILRIQQVVRGDSAAYFCASSRTQGQGRAEAFFGQGTRLTVV.

This chain connects TRBV5-1 to TRBJ2-3, with 9 positions matching TRBD2. The CDR3 has 16 residues. Germline lookup yields CDR1 SGHRS and CDR2 YFSETQ. The J segment lost 0 bases and the V segment lost 0 bases, leaving 2 bases of the junction unmatched. The CDR3 DNA follows: TGCGCCAGCAGCTTGGCTAGCGGGGCGAGCACAGATACGCAGTATTTT. This codes for CASSLASGASTDTQYF.

This CDR3 is CASSSTDYGYTF. The CDR3 region has the DNA TGTGCCAGCAGTTCGACTGACTATGGCTACACCTTC. The chain uses TRBV27 and TRBJ1-2; D is ambiguous. The CDR3 covers 12 residues. V gave up 4 bases and J gave up 3 bases, with 6 bases separating them. Germline V gives CDR1 MNHEY, CDR2 SMNVEV (reference sequence).

The chain carries TRBV4-1 and TRBJ2-7, with 8 nucleotides matching TRBD1. The germline gives CDR1 MGHRA, CDR2 YSYEKL. This CDR3 has 14 amino acids. The V and J ends lost 3 bases and 5 bases, in that order; junction bases with no gene match: 6. The CDR3 sequence is CASSHPGGFNEQYF. The CDR3 DNA is TGCGCCAGCAGCCACCCAGGGGGCTTCAACGAGCAGTACTTC.

This chain joins TRBV20-1 and TRBJ1-1, with TRBD1 identical over 8 bases. The CDR3 covers 10 residues. In germline, CDR1 is DFQATT, CDR2 SNEGSKA (reference sequence). The CDR3 nucleotides read TGCAGAGGCACAGGGGGAAAAGCTTTCTTT. It codes for CRGTGGKAFF.

The chain combines TRBV14 with TRBJ1-5, with D hard to call. Germline values: CDR1 SGHDN, CDR2 FVKESK. V was trimmed by 5 bases and J by 1 base, leaving 15 bases between them. The CDR3 runs to 16 residues. CDR3 coding DNA: TGTGCCAGCAGCTACCCGGAGGACGGGAGCAATCAGCCCCAGCATTTT. Protein product: CASSYPEDGSNQPQHF.

The chain couples TRBV4-3 to TRBJ2-5; a possible D gene is TRBD2 (6 bases). Gene TRBJ2-7 matches the end of the DNA better, so the J call may be wrong. The CDR3 loop spans 13 amino acids. In germline, CDR1 is LGHNA, CDR2 YSLEER. The CDR3 is CASSPGSSYEQYF. CDR3 nucleotides: TGCGCCAGCAGTCCCGGGAGTTCCTACGAGCAGTACTTC.

The chain uses TRBV27 and TRBJ2-1; 9 positions match TRBD1. The CDR3 sequence is 14 residues long. The V and J ends lost 4 bases and 5 bases, in that order; junction bases with no gene match: 3. Germline CDR1 and CDR2: MNHEY and SMNVEV (reference sequence). For the CDR3, the DNA is TGTGCCAGCAGTTCCCGGACAGGGGACAATGAGCAGTTCTTC. This translates into CASSSRTGDNEQFF.

The chain employs TRBV19 and TRBJ2-1, with 14 nucleotides matching TRBD2. The CDR3 consists of 16 residues. Germline V lookup: CDR1 LNHDA, CDR2 SQIVND (reference sequence). The V segment lost 5 bases and the J segment 4 bases; nucleotides outside the gene matches: 4. The CDR3 region is CASSSGTSGGYNEQFF. The CDR3 DNA sequence: TGTGCCAGTAGTTCCGGGACTAGCGGGGGATACAATGAGCAGTTCTTC.

This CDR3 reads CASNPEDRDNEQFF. In nucleotides, the CDR3 is TGTGCCAGCAACCCAGAGGACAGGGACAATGAGCAGTTCTTC. The rearrangement joins TRBV27 to TRBJ2-1; 8 nucleotides line up with TRBD1. CDR1 is MNHEY, CDR2 SMNVEV, per germline (reference sequence). Trimming at V came to 7 bases and at J to 5 bases, leaving 7 bases not matched to a gene. CDR3 length: 14 amino acids.

V is TRBV4-2 and J is TRBJ1-6; tentative D call: TRBD1 (5 bases). Trimming took 0 bases from V and 8 from J, leaving 8 bases between them. Germline V gives CDR1 LGHNA, CDR2 YNFKEQ. There are 14 residues in the CDR3. In nucleotides, the CDR3 is TGTGCCAGCAGCCAAGATAGGGGCTATTCACCCCTCCACTTT. It translates to CASSQDRGYSPLHF.

The V call is TRBV7-2, the J call TRBJ1-5; TRBD1 matches 8 bases. J was trimmed by 2 bases and V by 4 bases; bases with no gene match: 4. The CDR3 consists of 15 residues. The germline V gene encodes CDR1 SGHTA and CDR2 FQGNSA. The CDR3 here is CASSSGQGGNQPQHF. CDR3 nucleotides: TGTGCCAGCAGCTCCGGACAGGGCGGCAATCAGCCCCAGCATTTT.

The V and J genes are TRBV2 and TRBJ2-5; 8 bases are shared with TRBD2. The J call is in doubt because the DNA end fits TRBJ2-7 better. This CDR3 spans 13 amino acids. Germline V lookup: CDR1 SNHLY, CDR2 FYNNEI. In DNA form, the CDR3 reads TGTGCCAGCACTCGGGGGGGGAACTACGAGCAGTACTTC. Residues: CASTRGGNYEQYF.

This clone has more than one count but fewer than ten. The chain joins TRBV9 to TRBJ1-2; 10 bases agree with TRBD1. The CDR3 is 16 amino acids. Germline trimming cut 7 bases from V and 8 bases from J; bases unmatched to any gene: 17. Germline lookup yields CDR1 SGDLS and CDR2 YYNGEE. This CDR3 is CASATTPGQGSRGYTF. The DNA for the CDR3 is TGTGCCAGCGCAACTACGCCGGGACAGGGGTCTCGCGGCTACACCTTC. Combining the CDR3 with reference TRBV9 and TRBJ1-2 gives the whole variable domain DSGVTQTPKHLITATGQRVTLRCSPRSGDLSVYWYQQSLDQGLQFLIQYYNGEERAKGNILERFSAQQFPDLHSELNLSSLELGDSALYFCASATTPGQGSRGYTFGSGTRLTVV.

The chain has TRBV10-3 and TRBJ1-2, with 8 bases that match TRBD1. The CDR3 is made up of 15 amino acids. CDR1 is ENHRY and CDR2 is SYGVKD in the germline V gene. The V gene end was trimmed by 10 bases and the J gene end by 1 base; junction bases not matched to a gene: 11. In nucleotides, the CDR3 is TGTGCCACCAAAGGCGAGACAGGGGATAACTATGGCTACACCTTC. Translating gives CATKGETGDNYGYTF.

The genes are TRBV11-2 and TRBJ2-5; TRBD1 is a possible D gene (7 bases). The J call is uncertain, as TRBJ2-7 better fits the DNA end. The CDR3 is 14 residues long. CDR1 and CDR2 from the germline V gene are SGHAT and FQNNGV. In DNA form, the CDR3 reads TGTGCCAGCAGCTCCTCGGCAGGGGGGTACGAGCAGTACTTC. This translates into CASSSSAGGYEQYF.

This chain connects TRBV5-1 to TRBJ2-7, with TRBD1 as a possible D gene (6 bases). V dropped 0 bases and J dropped 6 bases, with 10 bases sitting between them. Germline V gene sequence: CDR1 SGHRS, CDR2 YFSETQ. The CDR3 has 13 amino acids. The CDR3 coding sequence is TGCGCCAGCAGCTTGGATCGAGGGGGCGAGCAGTACTTC. It translates to CASSLDRGGEQYF.

The chain has TRBV7-9 and TRBJ1-6; 11 bases match TRBD1. Germline V lookup: CDR1 SEHNR, CDR2 FQNEAQ (reference sequence). Losses at the gene ends were 7 bases for V and 7 bases for J; bases not matched to a gene: 6. The CDR3 runs to 15 residues. In DNA, the CDR3 is TGTGCCAGCACAATGGGACAGGGGGAGAATTCACCCCTCCACTTT. This codes for CASTMGQGENSPLHF.

The CDR3, as DNA: TGTGCCAGCAGTGATAATATAGCGGGGGGGCCGGATACGCAGTATTTT. This translates into CASSDNIAGGPDTQYF. The J gene is TRBJ2-3, the V gene TRBV6-1, with 11 nucleotides matching TRBD2. With V trimmed by 3 bases and J by 6 bases, 8 bases remained unmatched. Per the germline V gene, CDR1 is MNHNS and CDR2 is SASEGT. This CDR3 region has 16 residues.

This chain links TRBV11-2 with TRBJ1-2; D not resolved. Trimming took 1 base from V and 4 from J, leaving 10 bases between them. The CDR3 contains 14 residues. Germline CDR1 reads SGHAT; CDR2 reads FQNNGV. The DNA for the CDR3 is TGTGCCAGCAGCTTAGGGATCGGAGGCTATGGCTACACCTTC. Its translation is CASSLGIGGYGYTF. Full variable domain (rest looked up from reference TRBV11-2 and TRBJ1-2): EAGVAQSPRYKIIEKRQSVAFWCNPISGHATLYWYQQILGQGPKLLIQFQNNGVVDDSQLPKDRFSAERLKGVDSTLKIQPAKLEDSAVYLCASSLGIGGYGYTFGSGTRLTVV.

The chain carries TRBV9 and TRBJ1-3; possibly TRBD1 for D (5 bases). CDR1 is SGDLS, CDR2 YYNGEE, per germline. The CDR3 has 15 amino acids. Trimming cost V 0 bases and J 1 base, with 8 bases left between them. This CDR3 is CASSVDPGSGNTIYF. DNA of the CDR3: TGTGCCAGCAGCGTAGACCCAGGGTCTGGAAACACCATATATTTT.

V is TRBV6-5 and J is TRBJ2-5, with TRBD1 matching 9 bases. V gave up 3 bases and J gave up 2 bases; unmatched junction bases: 1. The CDR3 is 14 amino acids. CDR1 and CDR2 from the germline V gene are MNHEY and SVGAGI. This CDR3 is CASSYGTGQETQYF. The CDR3 nucleotides are TGTGCCAGCAGTTATGGGACAGGGCAAGAGACCCAGTACTTC.

The V and J genes are TRBV7-2 and TRBJ2-7; TRBD2 matches 8 bases. V shed 4 bases and J 7 bases; nucleotides not matched to a gene: 9. CDR1 and CDR2 (germline): SGHTA, FQGNSA. This CDR3 has 14 residues. As DNA, the CDR3 is TGTGCCAGCAGCTCCTTGGTCGGGGGGGAAGAGCAGTACTTC. This translates into CASSSLVGGEEQYF.

The CDR3 bases are TGTGCCAGCAGCATAACTAGAGACAATGAGCAGTTCTTC. Amino acids: CASSITRDNEQFF. This chain links TRBV11-2 with TRBJ2-1, with D perhaps matching TRBD2 (5 bases). The CDR3 has 13 residues. CDR1 and CDR2 (germline): SGHAT, FQNNGV. Trimming took off 5 bases at V and 5 bases at J, with 10 bases between the two ends.

This clone was seen a few times. The chain is built from TRBV6-4 and TRBJ2-2; D remains unclear. Trimming stripped 3 bases from V and 2 bases from J, with 4 bases between. The CDR3 has 13 amino acids. Germline V gene sequence: CDR1 MRHNA, CDR2 SNTAGT. Here the CDR3 reads CASSEANTGELFF. The CDR3 DNA follows: TGTGCCAGCAGTGAGGCTAACACCGGGGAGCTGTTTTTT.

The J gene is TRBJ2-3, the V gene TRBV4-2; no definite D call. Per germline, CDR1 LGHNA and CDR2 YNFKEQ. The CDR3 extends over 15 amino acids. The ends were cut back, 4 bases at V and 4 bases at J, with 15 bases in the middle. The CDR3 sequence is CASSRPQAAPDTQYF. DNA for the CDR3: TGTGCCAGCAGCCGGCCGCAGGCCGCCCCAGATACGCAGTATTTT.

The J gene is TRBJ2-1, the V gene TRBV2; TRBD2 aligns across 7 bases. CDR1 and CDR2 from the germline V gene are SNHLY and FYNNEI. Trimming at V came to 5 bases and at J to 13 bases, leaving 5 bases not matched to a gene. This CDR3 is built from 11 residues. This chain's CDR3 is CASSLAETQFF. Written as DNA, the CDR3 is TGTGCCAGCAGTCTAGCGGAAACTCAGTTCTTC.

The V call is TRBV4-3, the J call TRBJ1-2, with D possibly TRBD1 on 6 matching bases. This CDR3 region has 16 residues. Per germline, CDR1 LGHNA and CDR2 YSLEER. Trimming removed 1 base at V and 1 base at J, with 13 bases between. As DNA, the CDR3 is TGCGCCAGCAGCCAAGGGGGTGGACAGAGTAACTATGGCTACACCTTC. Its protein is CASSQGGGQSNYGYTF.

The chain has TRBV6-5 and TRBJ1-2; 7 nucleotides match TRBD1. V lost 0 bases and J lost 7; bases outside the gene matches: 5. CDR1 and CDR2 from the germline V gene are MNHEY and SVGAGI. The CDR3 contains 14 residues. The CDR3 here is CASSYSPYRGGYTF. Here the CDR3 DNA reads TGTGCCAGCAGTTACTCCCCTTACAGGGGTGGCTACACCTTC.

The chain combines TRBV7-2 with TRBJ2-1, with TRBD2 as a possible D gene (5 bases). The germline V gene has CDR1 SGHTA and CDR2 FQGNSA. Trimming took 5 bases from V and 2 from J, leaving 16 bases between them. This CDR3 contains 16 residues. This CDR3 is CASSQQRSGPYNEQFF. CDR3 DNA: TGTGCCAGCAGCCAGCAGAGGAGCGGCCCCTACAATGAGCAGTTCTTC.